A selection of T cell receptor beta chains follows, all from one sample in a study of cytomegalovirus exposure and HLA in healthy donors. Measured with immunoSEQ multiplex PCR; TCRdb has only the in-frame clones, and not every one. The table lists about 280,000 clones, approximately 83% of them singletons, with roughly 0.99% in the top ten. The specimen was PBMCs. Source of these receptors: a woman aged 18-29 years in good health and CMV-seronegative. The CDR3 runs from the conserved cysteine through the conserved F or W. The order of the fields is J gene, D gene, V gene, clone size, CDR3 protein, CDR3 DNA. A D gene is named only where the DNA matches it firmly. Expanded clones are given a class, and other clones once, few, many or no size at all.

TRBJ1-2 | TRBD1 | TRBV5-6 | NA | CASSLPGQVIYGYTF | TGTGCCAGCAGCTTGCCGGGACAGGTAATCTATGGCTACACCTTC
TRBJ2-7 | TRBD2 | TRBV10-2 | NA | CASNYGGGVDEQYF | TGCGCCAGCAACTACGGCGGGGGGGTCGACGAGCAGTACTTC
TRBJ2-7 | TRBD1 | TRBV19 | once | CASSPGTGGPYEQYF | TGTGCCAGTAGCCCGGGAACAGGGGGACCCTACGAGCAGTACTTC
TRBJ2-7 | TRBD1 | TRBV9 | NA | CASSAGTGEYEQYF | TGTGCCAGCAGCGCCGGGACAGGGGAGTACGAGCAGTACTTC
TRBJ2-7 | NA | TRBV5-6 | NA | CASSLAYRTSSYEQYF | TGTGCCAGCAGCTTGGCGTACAGAACTAGCTCCTACGAGCAGTACTTC
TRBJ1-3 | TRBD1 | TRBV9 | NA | CASSVEGTVSGNTIYF | TGTGCCAGCAGCGTAGAGGGGACAGTCTCTGGAAACACCATATATTTT
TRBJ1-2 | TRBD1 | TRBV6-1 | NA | CASYRLDRGLDGYTF | TGTGCCAGCTACCGCCTAGACAGGGGGCTAGATGGCTACACCTTC
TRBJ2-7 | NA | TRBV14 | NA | CASSHVDYNSYEQYF | TGTGCCAGCAGCCATGTGGACTATAACTCCTACGAGCAGTACTTC
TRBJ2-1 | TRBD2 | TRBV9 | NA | CASSVSPRGGESYNEQFF | TGTGCCAGCAGCGTATCACCGCGGGGGGGCGAATCCTACAATGAGCAGTTCTTC
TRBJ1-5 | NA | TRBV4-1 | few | CASSQESNQPQHF | TGCGCCAGCAGCCAAGAGAGTAATCAGCCCCAGCATTTT
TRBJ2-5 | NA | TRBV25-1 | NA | CASSEGLGREKETQYF | TGTGCCAGCAGTGAGGGCCTGGGCAGGGAAAAGGAGACCCAGTACTTC
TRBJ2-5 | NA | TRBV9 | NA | CASSVDGLMETQYF | TGTGCCAGCAGCGTAGACGGACTAATGGAGACCCAGTACTTC
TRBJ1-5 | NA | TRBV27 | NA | CASSLSGAGQIYSNQPQHF | TGTGCCAGCAGTTTATCAGGTGCAGGGCAAATTTATAGCAATCAGCCCCAGCATTTT
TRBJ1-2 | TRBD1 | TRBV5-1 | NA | CASSSGVTDRGPLYGYTF | TGCGCCAGCAGCTCGGGGGTAACGGACAGGGGACCGCTCTATGGCTACACCTTC
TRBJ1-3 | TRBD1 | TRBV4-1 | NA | CASSQGDRVTGNTIYF | TGCGCCAGCAGCCAGGGAGACAGGGTCACTGGAAACACCATATATTTT
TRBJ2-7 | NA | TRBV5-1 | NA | CASSLGQGIPYEQYF | TGCGCCAGCAGCTTGGGCCAGGGAATCCCCTACGAGCAGTACTTC
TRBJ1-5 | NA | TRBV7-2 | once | CASSLVAGYGQPQHF | TGTGCCAGCAGCTTAGTGGCAGGGTACGGTCAGCCCCAGCATTTT
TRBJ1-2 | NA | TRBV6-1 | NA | CASSETRFGGYTF | TGTGCCAGCAGTGAGACTAGATTCGGTGGCTACACCTTC
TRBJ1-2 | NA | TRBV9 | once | CASSAKIGGYGYTF | TGTGCCAGCAGCGCCAAGATCGGGGGCTATGGCTACACCTTC
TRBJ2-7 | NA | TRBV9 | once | CASSSDPGVSYEQYF | TGTGCCAGCAGCTCAGATCCAGGGGTATCGTACGAGCAGTACTTC
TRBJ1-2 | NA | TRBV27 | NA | CASSLEWVSGNYGYTF | TGTGCCAGCAGTCTAGAGTGGGTCAGTGGGAACTATGGCTACACCTTC
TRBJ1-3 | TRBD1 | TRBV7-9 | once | CASSFWTGSSGNTIYF | TGTGCCAGCAGCTTCTGGACAGGCAGCTCTGGAAACACCATATATTTT
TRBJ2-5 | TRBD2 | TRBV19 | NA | CASSPGLAELQETQYF | TGTGCCAGTAGTCCGGGACTAGCGGAGCTCCAAGAGACCCAGTACTTC
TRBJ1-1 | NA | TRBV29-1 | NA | CSVNGSPMNTEAFF | TGCAGCGTCAACGGTAGCCCAATGAACACTGAAGCTTTCTTT
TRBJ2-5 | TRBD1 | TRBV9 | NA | CASSVGGGQGRETQYF | TGTGCCAGCAGCGTAGGAGGGGGACAGGGGAGAGAGACCCAGTACTTC
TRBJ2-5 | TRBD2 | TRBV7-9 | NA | CASRPTSLQETQYF | TGTGCCAGCCGACCGACTAGCCTCCAAGAGACCCAGTACTTC
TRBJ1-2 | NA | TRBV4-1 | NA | CASSQVGGDGYTF | TGCGCCAGCAGCCAAGTGGGAGGAGATGGCTACACCTTC
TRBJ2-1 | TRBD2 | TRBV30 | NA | CAWTPGLAREQFF | TGTGCCTGGACCCCGGGACTAGCGCGAGAGCAGTTCTTC
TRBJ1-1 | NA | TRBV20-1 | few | CSADTPQGAFF | TGCAGTGCTGACACACCTCAGGGAGCTTTCTTT
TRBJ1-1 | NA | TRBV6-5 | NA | CASSYFRTEGTEAFF | TGTGCCAGCAGTTACTTCAGGACAGAAGGCACTGAAGCTTTCTTT
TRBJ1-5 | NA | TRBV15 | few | CATSTQANQPQHF | TGTGCCACCAGCACACAGGCGAATCAGCCCCAGCATTTT
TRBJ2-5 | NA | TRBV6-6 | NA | CASSYGVGSGETQYF | TGTGCCAGCAGTTACGGCGTCGGGAGCGGAGAGACCCAGTACTTC
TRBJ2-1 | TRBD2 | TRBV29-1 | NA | CSSPSGRAGNEQFF | TGCAGCTCGCCTAGCGGGAGGGCGGGTAATGAGCAGTTCTTC
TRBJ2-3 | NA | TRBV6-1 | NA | CASSVEGTTEWNTQYF | TGTGCCAGCAGTGTAGAGGGAACCACTGAGTGGAATACGCAGTATTTT
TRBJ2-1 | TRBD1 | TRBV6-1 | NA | CASSAQGAYNEQFF | TGTGCCAGCAGTGCTCAGGGGGCATACAATGAGCAGTTCTTC
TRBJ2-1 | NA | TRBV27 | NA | CASSLTGNEQFF | TGTGCCAGCAGTTTAACAGGGAATGAGCAGTTCTTC
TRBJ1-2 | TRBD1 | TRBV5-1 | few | CASSREGQGARYGYTF | TGCGCCAGCAGCCGAGAGGGCCAGGGGGCACGCTATGGCTACACCTTC